This record looks at one TCR beta chain sequence and its context. The data belong to a study of cytomegalovirus exposure and HLA in healthy donors. PCR primers comprised 60 Vbeta and 13 Jbeta primers. Repertoires were generated with immunoSEQ multiplex PCR, while TCRdb's copy carries only in-frame clones and drops some. The data contain fewer than 200,000 clones, roughly two thirds of them singletons. Sequenced input: PBMCs. The TCR sequence derives from a woman aged 30 to 39 in good health and CMV-seronegative.

The CDR3 nucleotides read TGCAGCGTCGAGGGACAGAATCATGCAACTAATGAAAAACTGTTTTTT. It is translated as CSVEGQNHATNEKLFF. The chain carries TRBV29-1 and TRBJ1-4; 7 bases are shared with TRBD1. Germline CDR1 and CDR2: SQVTM and ANQGSEA. V lost 6 bases to trimming and J lost 0 bases; unmatched junction nucleotides: 10. The CDR3 contains 16 residues.